This TCR beta chain was recovered during a study of blood T cell repertoires in COVID-19 (TCRdb year 2020). A note on the overall study: Samples covering the acute and convalescent phases of COVID-19 were provided by collaborators in the United States, Italy and Spain. The dataset comprised deeply sampled blood TCRbeta repertoires from subjects exposed to, actively infected with, or recovered from COVID-19. The repertoires were made available in a free public database intended to serve as a resource for research on the immune response to SARS-CoV-2. Where HLA class I and class II types were available, the types were taken from metadata supplied by the sample provider, not from assay-based typing. Samples were obtained from the ongoing ImmuneRACE study (first 160 participants) and from over 1,000 subjects provided by 6 global collaborators. The prospective study material was composed of cDNA or gDNA derived from T cells, B-cell-depleted T cells, or PBMCs. The sample metadata nearly always contained a de-identified subject ID, COVID-19 status, age in years and sex.

Participants in the prospective study were enrolled through a virtual design, were aged about 18 to 100 years, and lived in 20 to 30 United States geographic areas. In the prospective study, participants were assigned to cohorts based on the clinical history participants reported in a screening survey and a study questionnaire. ImmuneRACE Cohort 3 recovered participants were defined by two consecutive negative NP/OP PCR tests, healthcare professional clearance, or symptom resolution. In the prospective study, mobile phlebotomists collected whole blood, serum and a nasopharyngeal or oropharyngeal swab from each participant. Additional blood draws and questionnaires over an approximately 2-month period could optionally be provided by prospective study participants. Prospective study blood samples were shipped either frozen or at room temperature before DNA extraction. The CDR3 holds 13 amino acids from the cysteine to the phenylalanine. Only CDR3 DNA remains: 39 bases, in frame from the first base. V gives up 6 bases and J gives up 2 bases, and the segment between their germline ends measures 10 bases. As encoded in the germline V gene, CDR1 is MDHEN while CDR2 is SYDVKM.

About this clone: Which antigen it targets is not known. Within one base of it there is no much larger clone, and no base qualities were kept.

TCRbeta CDR3 regions were amplified from genomic DNA using the immunoSEQ Assay, a bias-controlled multiplex PCR. Per the original workflow: The number of nucleated cells in each sample was estimated from the amplification of reference gene primers within the assay. To quantify the absolute abundance of each unique TCRbeta CDR3 rearrangement, sequence reads were collapsed and filtered. For each sample, productive Simpson clonality was calculated by taking the square root of Simpson's diversity index across productive rearrangements. As stored in TCRdb, this immuneACCESS dataset retains in-frame rearrangements with V and J assigned. A fraction of the clones does not appear; measured against another copy, unresolved V genes explain less than half of the discrepancy, and the remainder lacks a known reason. That table is the source of V, J and clone size, and D and trimming were worked out from the DNA. The sample table shows a few hundred thousand clones, and 84% are seen once. The top ten constitute around 3.6% of the sample.

General conclusions and limits of the study: The quantity of clinical and demographic metadata differed by source and by participant and was supplied without curation.

The rearranged segments are TRBV28 and TRBJ2-5, with the D gene not clear enough to name. The source is a man aged 50-60 years who had recovered from COVID-19. Input material: PBMCs or T cells enriched from blood (not recorded which). The CDR3 amino acid sequence is: CASSRSFQETQYF. The bases are TGTGCCAGCAGCCGGTCCTTTCAAGAGACCCAGTACTTC.